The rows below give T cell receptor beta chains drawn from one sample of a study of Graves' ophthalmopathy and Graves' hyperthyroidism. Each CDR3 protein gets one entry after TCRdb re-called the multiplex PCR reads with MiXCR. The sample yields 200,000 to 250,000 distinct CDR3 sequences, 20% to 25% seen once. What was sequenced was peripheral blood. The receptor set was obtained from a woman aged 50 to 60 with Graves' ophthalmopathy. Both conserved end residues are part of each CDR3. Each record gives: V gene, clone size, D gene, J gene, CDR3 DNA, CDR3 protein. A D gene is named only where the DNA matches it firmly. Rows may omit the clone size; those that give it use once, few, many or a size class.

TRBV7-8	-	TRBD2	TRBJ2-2	TGTGCCAGCAGCTTCCGGGCGGGAGGCGGCACCGGGGAGCTGTTTTTT	CASSFRAGGGTGELFF
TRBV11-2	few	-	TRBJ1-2	TGTGCCAGCAGCTTAGGGCCGGGGGTAGGCGGCTACACCTTC	CASSLGPGVGGYTF
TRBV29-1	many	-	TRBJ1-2	TGCAGCGTTGTCCCGCCGGGGGGGGGCTACACCTTC	CSVVPPGGGYTF
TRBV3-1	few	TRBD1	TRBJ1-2	TGTGCCAGCACCCGTGAAAGGACAGGGAACTATGGCTACACCTTC	CASTRERTGNYGYTF
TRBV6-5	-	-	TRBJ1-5	TGTGCCAGCAGTTACTCGATTTATAGCAATCAGCCCCAGCATTTT	CASSYSIYSNQPQHF
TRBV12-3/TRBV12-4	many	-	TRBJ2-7	TGTGCCAGCAGTTTATTGGCTAGGCTGTCCTACGAGCAGTACTTC	CASSLLARLSYEQYF
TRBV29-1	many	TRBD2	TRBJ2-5	TGCAGCGTGGACATAGCGGGACTGGAGACCCAGTACTTC	CSVDIAGLETQYF
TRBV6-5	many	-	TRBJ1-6	TGTGCCAGCAGTTACGCAGAGGACTATAATTCACCCCTCCACTTT	CASSYAEDYNSPLHF
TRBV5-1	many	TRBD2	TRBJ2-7	TGCGCCAGCAGCTTGGAAGGGGCGGGACTAGCGGTTTCCTACGAGCAGTACTTC	CASSLEGAGLAVSYEQYF
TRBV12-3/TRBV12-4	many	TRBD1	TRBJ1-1	TGTGCCAGCGGCAACATGGACAGGAATATGGGTTTCTTT	CASGNMDRNMGFF
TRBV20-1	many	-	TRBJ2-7	TGCAGTGCTAGCCAGATCGAGAGGTTAACAGGTCCGTACGAGCAGTACTTC	CSASQIERLTGPYEQYF
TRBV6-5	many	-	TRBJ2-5	TGTGCCAGCAGCTACTCAAATGTGGAGACCCAGTACTTC	CASSYSNVETQYF
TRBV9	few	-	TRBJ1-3	TGTGCCAGCAGCGTAGAACAGCTAACCTCTGGAAACACCATATATTTT	CASSVEQLTSGNTIYF
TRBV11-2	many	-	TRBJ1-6	TGTGCCAGCAGCTTAGTAGGTTCACCCCTCCACTTT	CASSLVGSPLHF
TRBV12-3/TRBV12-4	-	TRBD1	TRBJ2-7	TGTGCCAGCAGTTTTCAGCCAGGTGGACAGGGGACACCCTACGAGCAGTACTTC	CASSFQPGGQGTPYEQYF
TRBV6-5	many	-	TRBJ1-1	TGTGCCAGCAGTTATGCACTGAACACTGAAGCTTTCTTT	CASSYALNTEAFF
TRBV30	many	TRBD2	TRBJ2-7	TGTGCCTGGAGTGTGTATTTGGAACTAGCGGGAGGGGAGCAGTACTTC	CAWSVYLELAGGEQYF
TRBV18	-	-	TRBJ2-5	TGTGCCAGCTCACCCAACGTCTTGGGCACGGGGGAGACCCAGTACTTC	CASSPNVLGTGETQYF
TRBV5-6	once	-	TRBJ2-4	TGTGCCAGCAGCTTTCTTCTAGCGATGGATGACATTCAGTACTTC	CASSFLLAMDDIQYF
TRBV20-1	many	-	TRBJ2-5	TGCAGTGCTAAGGGGGGCGCAGAGACCCAGTACTTC	CSAKGGAETQYF
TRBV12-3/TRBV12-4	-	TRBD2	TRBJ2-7	TGTGCCAGCAGTGAAGCCGGGACTAGGTCCGTCGAGCAGTACTTC	CASSEAGTRSVEQYF
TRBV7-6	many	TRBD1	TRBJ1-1	TGTGCCAGCAGCTTAGCTCCCCGGGACAGGGAGAACACTGAAGCTTTCTTT	CASSLAPRDRENTEAFF
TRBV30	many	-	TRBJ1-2	TGTGCCTGGGCCGGGCAGGGATTTTATGGCTACACCTTC	CAWAGQGFYGYTF
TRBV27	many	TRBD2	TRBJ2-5	TGTGCCAGCAGCTCCCCCGGGCGGGAGGGGGAAGAGACCCAGTACTTC	CASSSPGREGEETQYF
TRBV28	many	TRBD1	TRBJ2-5	TGTGCCAGCAGTTTTACAGGGGGCCGGGAGACCCAGTACTTC	CASSFTGGRETQYF
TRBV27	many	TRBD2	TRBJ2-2	TGTGCCAGCAAGGGGCGGGAGGGGAACACCGGGGAGCTGTTTTTT	CASKGREGNTGELFF
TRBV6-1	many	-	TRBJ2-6	TGTGCCAGCAGTGAAGCGAGGGGGGTCTCTGGGGCCAACGTCCTGACTTTC	CASSEARGVSGANVLTF
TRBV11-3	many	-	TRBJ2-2	TGTGCCAGCAGCTTAACGAAGACCGGGGAGCTGTTTTTT	CASSLTKTGELFF
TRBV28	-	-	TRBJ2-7	TGTGCCAGCAGTTTACCCCAGACAGTACAGAACTACGAGCAGTACTTC	CASSLPQTVQNYEQYF
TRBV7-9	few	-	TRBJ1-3	TGTGCCAGCAGCCGTTCCCTACTAAACACCATATATTTT	CASSRSLLNTIYF
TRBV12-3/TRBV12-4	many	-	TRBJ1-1	TGTGTCAGCCTCACTAGGGCTCGTATTGAAGCTTTCTTT	CVSLTRARIEAFF
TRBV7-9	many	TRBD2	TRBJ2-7	TGTGCCAGCAGCACCGGGACTAGCACCTTCGAGCAGTACTTC	CASSTGTSTFEQYF
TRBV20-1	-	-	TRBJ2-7	TGCAGTGCTATCGAATCCGGGACATCCTCCTACGAGCAGTACTTC	CSAIESGTSSYEQYF
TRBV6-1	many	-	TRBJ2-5	TGTGCCAGCAGTTACGGTGTGGCCCAGTACTTC	CASSYGVAQYF
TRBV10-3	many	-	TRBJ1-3	TGTGCCATCAGTGAGTCTTCACGATCTGGAAACACCATATATTTT	CAISESSRSGNTIYF
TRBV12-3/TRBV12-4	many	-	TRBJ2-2	TGTGCCAGCAGTTACAGGGTGGGAGAGCTGTTTTTT	CASSYRVGELFF
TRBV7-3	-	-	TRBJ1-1	TGTGCCAGCAGCTTGGGACACGCCAACACTGAAGCTTTCTTT	CASSLGHANTEAFF
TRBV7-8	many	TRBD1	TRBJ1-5	TGTGCCAGCAGCGTTGGGACAGGGATTCAGCCCCAGCATTTT	CASSVGTGIQPQHF
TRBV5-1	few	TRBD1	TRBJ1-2	TGCGCCAGCAGCTCAGGCATACAATCAACCGGGACAGGGGCCACCTTC	CASSSGIQSTGTGATF
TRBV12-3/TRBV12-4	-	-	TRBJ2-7	TGTGCCAGCAGTTTAGTTAGGTTGGAGCAGTACTTC	CASSLVRLEQYF
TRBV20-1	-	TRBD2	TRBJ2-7	TGCAGTGCTAGAGATAGGACTAGACCAGCCTACGAGCAGTACTTC	CSARDRTRPAYEQYF
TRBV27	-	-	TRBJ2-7	TGTGCCAGCAGCGTCGCGGGCAGGGGGGCCTACGAGCAGTACTTC	CASSVAGRGAYEQYF
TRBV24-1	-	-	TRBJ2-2	TGTGCCACCAGAACCGACGTCACCGGGGAGCTGTTTTTT	CATRTDVTGELFF
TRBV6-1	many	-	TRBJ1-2	TGTGCCAGCAGTGAAACAGGCGTCGGTGTCTACACCTTC	CASSETGVGVYTF
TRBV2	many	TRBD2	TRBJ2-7	TGTGCCACCCTGAAGGCTCTAGCGGGCAGAGAGCAGTACTTC	CATLKALAGREQYF
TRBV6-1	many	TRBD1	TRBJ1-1	TGTGCCAGCAGTCAACGACAGGGGGCGAGAGGAACTGAAGCTTTCTTT	CASSQRQGARGTEAFF
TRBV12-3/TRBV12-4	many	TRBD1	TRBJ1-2	TGTGCCAGCAGTGCGGGGACAGGGAACGGCTACACCTTC	CASSAGTGNGYTF
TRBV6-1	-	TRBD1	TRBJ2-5	TGTGCCAGCAGCCCCAGGGGACAGGGGAAGCAGACCCAGTACTTC	CASSPRGQGKQTQYF
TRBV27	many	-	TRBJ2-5	TGTGCCAGCAGTTCACTAGGGGGCCAAGAGACCCAGTACTTC	CASSSLGGQETQYF
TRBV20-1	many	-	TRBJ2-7	TGCAGTGCTAGATTATACGAGCAGTACTTC	CSARLYEQYF
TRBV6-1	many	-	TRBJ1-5	TGTGCCAGCAGCAGCTCCGCCTCTCACGGCAATCAGCCCCAGCATTTT	CASSSSASHGNQPQHF